This TCR beta chain comes out of a study of spatial heterogeneity in lung cancer. Overall study: In the raw reads, each unique TCR and UMI combination was present more than ten times on average.

This clonotype was counted at least ten times. Time point denoted: sample taken at primary tumor resection. TCRs were sequenced from unsorted whole RNA of tumor, nontumor lung or PBMC. The trim removed 5 bases at V and 0 bases at J, leaving 5 bases unmatched. This CDR3 has 15 residues. Per germline, CDR1 SGHTA and CDR2 FQGTGA. TCRdb called the 5' RACE reads again in MiXCR, with one record for every CDR3 protein. The top ten clones hold about 13% of a sample with 50,000 or so distinct CDR3 sequences, 7.6% of them seen once. The chain recombines TRBV7-3 with TRBJ1-2; 8 nucleotides match TRBD1. The material was PBMCs, obtained at surgery. The receptor comes from a female donor with early-stage non-small cell lung cancer. The CDR3 here is CASSPQGAANYGYTF. The CDR3 DNA reads as TGTGCCAGCAGCCCGCAGGGGGCCGCTAACTATGGCTACACCTTC.